This is a list of T cell receptor beta chains from one sample in a study of blood T cell repertoires in COVID-19. Only in-frame clones appear in the TCRdb table, and some are missing; sequencing was by immunoSEQ multiplex PCR. The sample has 250,000 to 350,000 clones, around four fifths seen once. Specimen: peripheral blood. These receptors all come from a woman between 45 and 60 years old with acute or convalescent COVID-19. Each CDR3 is given with its conserved first and last residue. The D gene is left open where the match is weak. Clone size, where shown, is once, few, many, or a class for clones that have expanded.

.	TRBV19	.	TRBJ1-1	CASNEADTEAFF	TGTGCCAGTAATGAGGCGGATACTGAAGCTTTCTTT
.	TRBV30	.	TRBJ1-1	CAWQGFTEAFF	TGTGCCTGGCAGGGGTTCACTGAAGCTTTCTTT
.	TRBV5-1	.	TRBJ2-7	CASSLAPDSYEQYF	TGCGCCAGCAGCTTGGCCCCTGACAGCTACGAGCAGTACTTC
TRBD1	TRBV28	.	TRBJ1-2	CASSFADRDYGYTF	TGTGCCAGCAGTTTCGCCGACAGGGATTATGGCTACACCTTC
.	TRBV10-3	.	TRBJ2-1	CAISGPTLNEQFF	TGTGCCATCAGTGGGCCCACCTTAAATGAGCAGTTCTTC
TRBD1	TRBV25-1	.	TRBJ1-2	CASSGGQGWVYGYTF	TGTGCCAGCAGCGGGGGACAGGGCTGGGTCTATGGCTACACCTTC
.	TRBV11-1	.	TRBJ2-5	CASSLPGLLETQYF	TGTGCCAGCAGCCTACCGGGACTGTTGGAGACCCAGTACTTC
TRBD1	TRBV7-2	few	TRBJ2-1	CASSQRTGSNEQFF	TGTGCCAGCAGCCAAAGGACAGGGAGCAATGAGCAGTTCTTC
.	TRBV7-6	once	TRBJ1-2	CASSLAPRSGDGYTF	TGTGCCAGCAGCTTAGCGCCCCGATCGGGGGATGGCTACACCTTC
TRBD1	TRBV2	.	TRBJ1-1	CASSDETGQTFF	TGTGCCAGCAGTGATGAGACAGGGCAAACTTTCTTT
TRBD1	TRBV28	.	TRBJ1-6	CASRDRENSPLHF	TGTGCCAGCAGGGACAGGGAAAATTCACCCCTCCACTTT
.	TRBV5-1	once	TRBJ1-3	CASSLNGASGNTIYF	TGCGCCAGCAGCTTGAACGGAGCCAGTGGAAACACCATATATTTT
TRBD1	TRBV5-5	.	TRBJ1-4	CASSPRQGGNEKLFF	TGTGCCAGCAGCCCCCGACAGGGAGGTAATGAAAAACTGTTTTTT
TRBD1	TRBV15	.	TRBJ2-3	CATSRDGTVTDTQYF	TGTGCCACCAGCAGAGACGGGACAGTCACAGATACGCAGTATTTT
TRBD2	TRBV20-1	.	TRBJ2-5	CSASASGGASETQYF	TGCAGTGCTAGTGCTAGCGGGGGGGCAAGTGAGACCCAGTACTTC
.	TRBV6-5	.	TRBJ1-1	CASRGQNTEAFF	TGTGCCAGCAGGGGACAGAACACTGAAGCTTTCTTT
TRBD1	TRBV5-1	.	TRBJ1-2	CASSTDRGGGYTF	TGCGCCAGCAGCACAGACAGGGGGGGTGGCTACACCTTC
TRBD1	TRBV12-5	.	TRBJ1-1	CASGLVGGTAEAFF	TGTGCTAGTGGTTTGGTAGGGGGGACAGCAGAAGCTTTCTTT
.	TRBV27	.	TRBJ1-3	CASSSQRPSGGNTIYF	TGTGCCAGCAGTTCTCAGAGACCCTCAGGGGGAAACACCATATATTTT
.	TRBV4-1	few	TRBJ2-7	CASSQVLWSYEQYF	TGCGCCAGCAGCCAAGTACTATGGTCCTACGAGCAGTACTTC
.	TRBV2	.	TRBJ2-7	CASSSGSLSYEQYF	TGTGCCAGCAGTTCCGGGTCTCTCTCCTACGAGCAGTACTTC
TRBD1	TRBV4-1	.	TRBJ2-3	CASSQDRGIITDTQYF	TGCGCCAGCAGCCAAGACAGGGGGATTATCACAGATACGCAGTATTTT
.	TRBV5-4	.	TRBJ1-1	CASSFQTGTDTEAFF	TGTGCCAGCAGCTTCCAAACAGGGACGGACACTGAAGCTTTCTTT
TRBD2	TRBV7-9	.	TRBJ2-1	CASSQPGAGSSYNEQFF	TGTGCCAGCAGTCAGCCGGGAGCGGGAAGCTCCTACAATGAGCAGTTCTTC
TRBD1	TRBV4-3	many	TRBJ1-6	CASSQTGYFGSPLHF	TGCGCCAGCAGCCAGACAGGGTACTTTGGTTCACCCCTCCACTTT
.	TRBV27	.	TRBJ1-2	CASSLSSSGATNGYTF	TGTGCCAGCAGTTTATCGTCCAGCGGGGCTACTAATGGCTACACCTTC
.	TRBV5-4	once	TRBJ2-1	CASTSWGSEQFF	TGTGCCAGCACCTCTTGGGGCAGTGAGCAGTTCTTC
TRBD1	TRBV5-1	.	TRBJ2-5	CASSLRVQGSPQYF	TGCGCCAGCAGCTTGAGGGTACAGGGGAGCCCCCAGTACTTC